The TCR beta chain described here comes from a study of intratumoral heterogeneity in liver cancer. The study, taken as a whole, reports: A noted limitation was under-sampling of tumor-infiltrating lymphocytes. In each patient, region a exceeded region b in unique T-cell expansions.

This clone was picked up a small number of times. What it recognizes is unknown. Each tumour sample represents a distinct, spatially separated region of the hepatocellular carcinoma nodule. No macroscopic necrosis or hemorrhage was seen in sampled areas. Some clones are missing from TCRdb's copy, which holds only in-frame ones; the method was immunoSEQ multiplex PCR. The sample consists of roughly 6,200 clones, 55% to 75% of them appearing once. In germline, CDR1 is SGHDT, CDR2 YYEEEE. The CDR3 runs to 13 residues. Trimming removed 4 bases at V and 7 bases at J, with 14 bases between. The TCR was taken from a woman aged 70-85 years with hepatocellular carcinoma. The chain combines TRBV5-6 with TRBJ1-2; D ambiguous. This sample comprised tumor tissue, obtained before any cancer treatment. The CDR3 DNA is TGTGCCAGCAGCCGAACAATTAGCGGTGGCTACACCTTC. This gives the protein CASSRTISGGYTF.